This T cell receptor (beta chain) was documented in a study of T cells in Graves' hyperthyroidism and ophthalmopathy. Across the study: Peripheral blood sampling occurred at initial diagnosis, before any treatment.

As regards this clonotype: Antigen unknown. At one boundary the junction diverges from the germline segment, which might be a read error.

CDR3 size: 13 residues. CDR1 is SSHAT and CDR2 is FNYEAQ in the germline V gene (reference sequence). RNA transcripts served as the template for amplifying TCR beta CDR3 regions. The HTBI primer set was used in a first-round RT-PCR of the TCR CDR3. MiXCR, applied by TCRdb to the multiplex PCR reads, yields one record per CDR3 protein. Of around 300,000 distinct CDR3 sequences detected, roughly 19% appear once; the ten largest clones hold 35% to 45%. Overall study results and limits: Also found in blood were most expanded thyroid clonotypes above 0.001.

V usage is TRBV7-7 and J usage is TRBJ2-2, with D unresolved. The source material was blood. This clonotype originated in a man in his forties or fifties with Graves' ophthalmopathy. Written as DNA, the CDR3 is TGTGCTAGCAGCTCCAAAAAAATCGGGGAGCTGTTTTTT. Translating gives CASSSKKIGELFF.